These 32 T cell receptor beta chains came from one sample sequenced in a study of metastatic and nonmetastatic thyroid tumors. MiXCR reprocessed the PCR reads for TCRdb. The profile shows some 35,000 clones, less than 40% of them singletons. No treatment had been given to any patient before thyroid surgery. Sequencing was carried out using tumor tissue. These receptors came from a female donor with papillary thyroid cancer or a benign thyroid nodule (not recorded which). Some clones in this sample may be carry-over from other donors' samples.

This chain connects TRBV5-1 to TRBJ1-2; a weak D match, TRBD1 (5 bases). This CDR3 has 12 residues. In germline, CDR1 is SGHRS, CDR2 YFSETQ. V was cut by 4 bases and J by 6 bases, with 10 bases left in between. DNA of the CDR3: TGCGCCAGCAGCGGGACTTGGGATGGCTACACCTTC. Translated: CASSGTWDGYTF.

This clone has just a few counts. The junction departs from the called germline gene at one end, perhaps through a read error. The chain is built from TRBV28 and TRBJ2-7; 12 bases are a match to TRBD1. The CDR3 has 14 residues. Per the germline V gene, CDR1 is MDHEN and CDR2 is SYDVKM. CDR3 coding DNA: TGTGCCAGCAGTTTGGGACAGGGGGCATACGAGCAATACTTC. Its translation: CASSLGQGAYEQYF.

This clone appeared a single time. The CDR3: CSARLAGGLKGAYNEQFF. In nucleotides, the CDR3 is TGCAGTGCCAGACTAGCGGGAGGGTTAAAAGGGGCCTACAATGAGCAGTTCTTC. V is TRBV20-1 and J is TRBJ2-1, with 14 bases that match TRBD2. Germline V gene lookup returns CDR1 DFQATT and CDR2 SNEGSKA (reference sequence). The CDR3 contains 18 residues. V shed 6 bases and J 2 bases; nucleotides not matched to a gene: 12.

This clone was found a few times. The gene calls are TRBV6-5 and TRBJ2-7, with D maybe TRBD2 (5 bases). The ends were cut back, 2 bases at V and 3 bases at J, with 14 bases in the middle. Germline CDR1 reads MNHEY; CDR2 reads SVGAGI. The CDR3 sequence is 15 residues long. The CDR3 sequence: CASSYGLGGDYEQYF. The CDR3, as DNA: TGTGCCAGCAGTTACGGGCTAGGAGGAGACTACGAGCAGTACTTC.

The table lists this clone with a few counts. The genes are TRBV11-2 and TRBJ2-3; 9 bases map to TRBD1. Germline CDR1 SGHAT, CDR2 FQNNGV. Losses at the gene ends were 5 bases for V and 2 bases for J; bases not matched to a gene: 14. The CDR3 extends over 18 amino acids. CDR3 sequence: CASSTQGIGTGFTDTQYF. The CDR3 coding sequence is TGTGCCAGCAGCACCCAAGGAATAGGGACAGGGTTCACAGATACGCAGTATTTT.

The rearrangement joins TRBV28 to TRBJ2-7; D call uncertain. CDR3 length equals 14 residues. Per germline, CDR1 MDHEN and CDR2 SYDVKM. The V end was cut by 4 bases, the J end by 7 bases, with 17 bases between. The CDR3 sequence is CASSYEGFQYEQYF. CDR3 bases: TGTGCCAGCAGTTATGAAGGATTTCAGTATGAGCAGTACTTC.

The gene calls are TRBV4-1 and TRBJ1-5; weak D call: TRBD1 (5 bases). Germline V gene lookup returns CDR1 MGHRA and CDR2 YSYEKL. CDR3 length: 18 amino acids. Trimming shortened V by 0 bases and J by 2 bases, and 17 bases separated the two germline ends. The CDR3 nucleotides read TGCGCCAGCAGCCAAGAATACCCGGGGCGCGGAGGCAATCAGCCCCAGCATTTT. Translation: CASSQEYPGRGGNQPQHF.

The gene calls are TRBV27 and TRBJ1-6; a weak D match, TRBD1 (5 bases). Germline V lookup: CDR1 MNHEY, CDR2 SMNVEV (reference sequence). V was clipped by 3 bases and J by 5 bases, with 8 bases between them. The CDR3 extends over 14 amino acids. The CDR3 spells CASSFNRNNSPLHF. In DNA, the CDR3 is TGTGCCAGCAGTTTTAACAGGAATAATTCACCCCTCCACTTT.

CDR3 nucleotides: TGTGCCAGCAGTGCTAAAGGGGGTATTCATGAGCAGTTCTTC. Its protein is CASSAKGGIHEQFF. The genes are TRBV2 and TRBJ2-1; TRBD1 might be the D (6 bases). Trimming left V 4 bases short and J 8 bases short, with 15 bases between. The germline V gene encodes CDR1 SNHLY and CDR2 FYNNEI. The CDR3 has 14 amino acids.

This chain joins TRBV5-1 and TRBJ2-5, with D perhaps TRBD2 (6 bases). Germline-derived CDR1 and CDR2 are SGHRS and YFSETQ. The CDR3 is made up of 17 amino acids. V gave up 4 bases and J gave up 0 bases, with 19 bases separating them. The CDR3 DNA follows: TGCGCCAGCAGCCCCCAGGCGGGGCGAGAGTACCAAGAGACCCAGTACTTC. Protein product: CASSPQAGREYQETQYF.

This chain joins TRBV4-2 and TRBJ2-3; 9 positions agree with TRBD2. The CDR3 runs 16 residues. Germline V gives CDR1 LGHNA, CDR2 YNFKEQ. V dropped 7 bases and J dropped 6; count of bases not matched to a gene: 14. CDR3 sequence (DNA): TGTGCCAGCACGTGGGGGAGGGCTAGCGGGATGGATACGCAGTATTTT. This sequence encodes CASTWGRASGMDTQYF.

With respect to this clone: Compared with germline, one end of the junction differs, possibly owing to a read error. The chain uses TRBV20-1 and TRBJ2-1; D call uncertain. Looked up from germline, CDR1 is DFQATT and CDR2 is SNEGSKA (reference sequence). This CDR3 comprises 11 residues. The chain's CDR3 is CSANIYNEQFF. As DNA, the CDR3 is TGCAGTGCGAACATCTACAATGAACAGTTCTTC.

This clone has a handful of counts. This sequence joins TRBV6-1 and TRBJ1-6; 10 bases fit TRBD1. The CDR3 is 15 amino acids. Trimming removed 2 bases from V and 9 bases from J; junction bases left unmatched: 4. CDR1 and CDR2 (germline): MNHNS, SASEGT. CDR3 region: CASSELGTGVSPLHF. DNA of the CDR3: TGTGCCAGCAGTGAACTAGGGACAGGGGTTTCACCCCTCCACTTT.

V and J are TRBV4-2 and TRBJ2-1; TRBD2 matches 13 bases. CDR3 length: 15 residues. V lost 2 bases and J lost 6; bases outside the gene matches: 1. Germline V gene data show CDR1 as LGHNA and CDR2 as YNFKEQ. The CDR3 region has the DNA TGTGCCAGCAGCCAAACTAGCGGGGGGGCCAATGAGCAGTTCTTC. It yields the protein CASSQTSGGANEQFF.

This clone was seen only a few times. The conserved phenylalanine or tryptophan is not found at the CDR3 terminus, so this likely reflects a read error. This rearrangement joins TRBV2 to TRBJ1-2; D unresolved. The CDR3 loop spans 12 amino acids. Trimming pared 5 bases from V and 5 bases from J, leaving 9 bases between. Germline V gene lookup returns CDR1 SNHLY and CDR2 FYNNEI. CDR3 sequence: CASSQREYGYTS. CDR3 bases: TGTGCCAGCAGTCAAAGGGAGTATGGCTACACCTCC.

This clone appeared a few times. The rearrangement links TRBV6-1 to TRBJ2-7; a weak D match, TRBD2 (5 bases). Germline values: CDR1 MNHNS, CDR2 SASEGT. Trimming took off 5 bases at V and 0 bases at J, with 17 bases between the two ends. There are 16 residues in the CDR3. CDR3 sequence reads: CASSKLTRANSYEQYF. CDR3 coding DNA: TGTGCCAGCAGTAAACTTACGAGGGCCAACTCCTACGAGCAGTACTTC.

The chain is built from TRBV9 and TRBJ1-2, with D tentatively TRBD1 (5 bases). The CDR3 covers 14 residues. Germline lookup yields CDR1 SGDLS and CDR2 YYNGEE. The ends were cut back, 0 bases at V and 4 bases at J, with 10 bases in the middle. The CDR3 DNA sequence: TGTGCCAGCAGCGTAGAGGGCAGGGCCTATGGCTACACCTTC. This encodes CASSVEGRAYGYTF.

The J gene is TRBJ2-7, the V gene TRBV6-1, with D maybe TRBD1 (5 bases). There are 16 residues in the CDR3. The V gene's germline CDR1 is MNHNS and CDR2 SASEGT. V lost 7 bases and J 0 bases, leaving 19 bases between the germline ends. DNA of the CDR3: TGTGCCAGCAAAAAGGGTCAGGGTGGGTACTCCTACGAGCAGTACTTC. The encoded protein is CASKKGQGGYSYEQYF.

This clone occurred a few times. V is TRBV12-3 or TRBV12-4 and J is TRBJ2-2; D perhaps matches TRBD2 (6 bases). Trimming shortened V by 10 bases and J by 4 bases, and 19 bases separated the two germline ends. The CDR3 loop spans 15 amino acids. CDR3 nucleotide sequence: TGTGCCACCCTCGGAGGGGCGCGGTCCACCGGGGAGCTGTTTTTT. The encoded protein is CATLGGARSTGELFF.

The chain joins TRBV20-1 to TRBJ1-5, with D unclear. Germline values: CDR1 DFQATT, CDR2 SNEGSKA (reference sequence). V lost 3 bases, J lost 4 bases, and 10 bases lay in between. This CDR3 spans 13 amino acids. Here the CDR3 DNA reads TGCAGTGCTAGTGCGGGCCTGAATCAGCCCCAGCATTTT. Its protein product is CSASAGLNQPQHF.

V usage is TRBV7-2 and J usage is TRBJ1-2, with a weak D call TRBD1 (6 bases). V lost 5 bases to trimming and J lost 4 bases, with 17 bases between them. Germline V gene lookup returns CDR1 SGHTA and CDR2 FQGNSA. This CDR3 spans 15 amino acids. In DNA, the CDR3 is TGTGCCAGCAGCCCCCTCGAGGGACACGCCTATGGCTACACCTTC. Protein: CASSPLEGHAYGYTF.

This clone has only a few counts. The CDR3 sequence: CASSVGTDWGEQYF. The DNA of the CDR3 is TGTGCCAGCAGCGTAGGGACAGATTGGGGCGAGCAGTACTTC. This chain links TRBV9 with TRBJ2-7, with a tentative D call TRBD1 (6 bases). Germline V lookup: CDR1 SGDLS, CDR2 YYNGEE. The CDR3 runs 14 residues. V dropped 0 bases and J dropped 6 bases, with 13 bases sitting between them.

CDR3 protein: CASSVAGTGRGTGELFF. CDR3 sequence (DNA): TGTGCCAGCAGCGTGGCCGGGACAGGGAGAGGGACCGGGGAGCTGTTTTTT. This chain connects TRBV9 to TRBJ2-2; TRBD1 aligns across 9 bases. Germline CDR1 and CDR2: SGDLS and YYNGEE. J lost 5 bases, V lost 2 bases, and 10 bases had no gene match. The CDR3 loop spans 17 amino acids.

The CDR3 region has the DNA TGTGCCAGCAGCCAGGGACAGGGCCATGGCTACACCTTC. Translating it yields CASSQGQGHGYTF. The V and J genes are TRBV7-2 and TRBJ1-2; 9 bases are a match to TRBD1. CDR1 and CDR2 from the germline V gene are SGHTA and FQGNSA. CDR3 size: 13 residues. The trim removed 5 bases at V and 6 bases at J, leaving 4 bases unmatched.

This clone was seen a few times. This chain connects TRBV19 to TRBJ2-7; 8 bases are a match to TRBD1. This CDR3 is built from 14 residues. Germline lookup yields CDR1 LNHDA and CDR2 SQIVND (reference sequence). The V segment lost 5 bases and the J segment 0 bases; nucleotides outside the gene matches: 3. The DNA for the CDR3 is TGTGCCAGTAGTCAGGGGGCGGGCTCCTACGAGCAGTACTTC. Translating gives CASSQGAGSYEQYF.

This clone was seen more than once but under ten times. This chain connects TRBV19 to TRBJ1-4, with 9 bases fitting TRBD1. This CDR3 is 15 amino acids long. Germline V CDR1 and CDR2: LNHDA, SQIVND (reference sequence). V lost 7 bases, J lost 8 bases, and 11 bases stayed unmatched. The CDR3, as DNA: TGTGCCAGTACAATAACCGGGACAGGGCAAGAAAAACTGTTTTTT. Encoded protein: CASTITGTGQEKLFF. Based on the CDR3 plus reference TRBV19 and TRBJ1-4, the full variable domain is DGGITQSPKYLFRKEGQNVTLSCEQNLNHDAMYWYRQDPGQGLRLIYYSQIVNDFQKGDIAEGYSVSREKKESFPLTVTSAQKNPTAFYLCASTITGTGQEKLFFGSGTQLSVL.

This clone was found a few times. The chain links TRBV28 to TRBJ2-7; the match to TRBD1 covers 9 bases. CDR3 length equals 17 residues. J gave up 2 bases and V 4 bases, and 12 bases lay outside the gene matches. From germline, CDR1 is MDHEN and CDR2 SYDVKM. CDR3 in amino acids: CASSSPTRTGEPYEQYF. The CDR3 region has the DNA TGTGCCAGCAGTTCACCCACCCGGACAGGGGAACCCTACGAGCAGTACTTC.

The CDR3 DNA follows: TGTGCCAGCAGCTTGGAAGGGCCCGGCAGCTATGGCTACACCTTC. Its protein is CASSLEGPGSYGYTF. The gene calls are TRBV5-5 and TRBJ1-2; no definite D call. The CDR3 runs 15 residues. The germline V gene has CDR1 SGHKS and CDR2 YYEKEE (reference sequence). V was trimmed by 0 bases and J by 4 bases, leaving 13 bases between them.

The rearrangement links TRBV20-1 to TRBJ1-2; D ambiguous. Per germline, CDR1 DFQATT and CDR2 SNEGSKA (reference sequence). Trimming took 0 bases from V and 8 from J, leaving 10 bases between them. The CDR3 is made up of 12 amino acids. The chain's CDR3 is CSARDEGWGYTF. The DNA for the CDR3 is TGCAGTGCTAGAGATGAGGGCTGGGGCTACACCTTC.

The genes are TRBV7-9 and TRBJ2-5, with 8 bases identical to TRBD2. There are 14 residues in the CDR3. Losses at the gene ends were 3 bases for V and 5 bases for J; bases not matched to a gene: 5. Germline values: CDR1 SEHNR, CDR2 FQNEAQ (reference sequence). In nucleotides, the CDR3 is TGTGCCAGCAGCTTGCGGGAGGTTGATGAGACCCAGTACTTC. Translation: CASSLREVDETQYF. The variable domain in full, with the rest retrieved from reference TRBV7-9 and TRBJ2-5, is DTGVSQNPRHKITKRGQNVTFRCDPISEHNRLYWYRQTLGQGPEFLTYFQNEAQLEKSRLLSDRFSAERPKGSFSTLEIQRTEQGDSAMYLCASSLREVDETQYFGPGTRLLVL.

The rearrangement uses TRBV11-3 and TRBJ2-2; D is ambiguous. The CDR3 spans 14 residues. Germline lookup yields CDR1 SGHNT and CDR2 YENEEA. The V end was cut by 3 bases, the J end by 5 bases, with 10 bases between. CDR3 in amino acids: CASSFGLTTGELFF. The CDR3 DNA sequence: TGTGCCAGCAGCTTTGGCCTAACTACCGGGGAGCTGTTTTTT.

This chain links TRBV11-2 with TRBJ2-7; possibly TRBD1 or TRBD2 for D (6 bases each). Trimming pared 5 bases from V and 4 bases from J, leaving 15 bases between. The germline CDR1 and CDR2 sequences are SGHAT and FQNNGV. This CDR3 has 14 amino acids. The CDR3 nucleotides read TGTGCCAGCAGCAAAACCACAGGGAGGTACGAGCAGTACTTC. Translation: CASSKTTGRYEQYF.